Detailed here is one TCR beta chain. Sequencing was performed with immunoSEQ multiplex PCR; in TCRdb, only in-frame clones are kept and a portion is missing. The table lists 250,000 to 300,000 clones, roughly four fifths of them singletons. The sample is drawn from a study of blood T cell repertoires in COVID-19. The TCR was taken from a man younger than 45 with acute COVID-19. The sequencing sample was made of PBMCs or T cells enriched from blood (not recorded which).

The CDR3: CASSQEVGGVAYEQYV. Here the CDR3 DNA reads TGCGCCAGCAGCCAAGAGGTGGGAGGGGTCGCCTACGAGCAGTACGTC. This chain joins TRBV4-1 and TRBJ2-7; TRBD2 aligns across 7 bases. The germline V gene has CDR1 MGHRA and CDR2 YSYEKL. V dropped 0 bases and J dropped 2; count of bases not matched to a gene: 7. This CDR3 spans 16 amino acids.